The 18 T cell receptor beta chains presented below share a single source sample, sequenced in a study of vaccination and CD4 T cells after COVID-19. Time point specified: late sampling 161 to 241 days after vaccination in three convalescent patients. This sample's treatment: 10-day PBMC culture with coronavirus spike peptide pools or control peptides (ViraFEST assay). Cultured CD4+ T cells had their DNA profiled by the Oncomine TCR Beta short-read assay. One entry per CDR3 protein, called by TCRdb with MiXCR from the PCR reads. Here the sample spans about 22,000 distinct CDR3 sequences, 45% to 55% being singletons. What these receptors recognize is not known. The material sequenced was CD4+ T cells from blood, cultured in vitro, taken about 7 months after SARS-CoV-2 vaccination. All receptors come from a human donor who had recovered from COVID-19.

This clonotype was seen a few times. The chain combines TRBV7-2 with TRBJ1-2; D ambiguous. The ends were cut back, 1 base at V and 8 bases at J, with 8 bases in the middle. CDR1 is SGHTA and CDR2 is FQGNSA in the germline V gene. This CDR3 region has 12 residues. The CDR3 DNA sequence: TGTGCCAGCAGCTTAGTTTTGTCCGGCTACACCTTC. Protein product: CASSLVLSGYTF.

On this clonotype itself: At one end, the junction sequence differs from germline, possibly due to a read error. The V and J genes are TRBV7-7 and TRBJ1-1; D gene ambiguous. The CDR3 has 14 residues. Germline V gene sequence: CDR1 SSHAT, CDR2 FNYEAQ (reference sequence). CDR3 in DNA: TGTGCTAGCAGCTTACTTCTCGGGGACACTGAAGCTTTCTTT. This gives the protein CASSLLLGDTEAFF.

This clonotype was detected only a few times. The rearrangement joins TRBV6-2 or TRBV6-3 to TRBJ2-7; D unclear. CDR1 is MNHEY and CDR2 is SVGEGT in the germline V gene. The germline V and J ends were trimmed by 7 bases and 2 bases, with 12 bases remaining between them. The CDR3 length is 13 residues. CDR3 nucleotide sequence: TGTGCCAGCACCCCCCCTGGGCCCTACGAGCAGTACTTC. Protein sequence: CASTPPGPYEQYF.

The table lists this clonotype with a count of one. The rearrangement joins TRBV19 to TRBJ1-1, with D perhaps matching TRBD1 (6 bases). The germline CDR1 and CDR2 sequences are LNHDA and SQIVND (reference sequence). The ends were cut back, 5 bases at V and 2 bases at J, with 12 bases in the middle. This CDR3 contains 14 residues. The DNA for the CDR3 is TGTGCCAGTAGTGTGTCGGGGGGCAACACTGAAGCTTTCTTT. It encodes CASSVSGGNTEAFF.

The rearrangement links TRBV27 to TRBJ2-1, with 7 bases matching TRBD2. Germline CDR1 and CDR2: MNHEY and SMNVEV (reference sequence). This CDR3 is built from 14 residues. V was pared by 6 bases and J by 2 bases, with 4 bases of the junction left unmatched. The CDR3 DNA reads TGTGCCAGCAGGTCAAGCGGGACCTACAATGAGCAGTTCTTC. It yields the protein CASRSSGTYNEQFF.

The chain couples TRBV27 to TRBJ2-7; D gene ambiguous. Trimming shortened V by 5 bases and J by 0 bases, and 11 bases separated the two germline ends. In germline, CDR1 is MNHEY, CDR2 SMNVEV (reference sequence). The CDR3 contains 14 residues. Written as DNA, the CDR3 is TGTGCCAGCAGTAGACAACCGCTCTCCTACGAGCAGTACTTC. This gives the protein CASSRQPLSYEQYF.

The genes are TRBV19 and TRBJ1-2; D possibly corresponds to TRBD1 (5 bases). CDR3 length equals 15 residues. Between the trimmed V and J ends, which lost 4 bases and 3 bases, there was a span of 15 bases. CDR1 LNHDA and CDR2 SQIVND come from the germline V gene (reference sequence). CDR3 DNA sequence: TGTGCCAGTAGTACCGGGGGGACCGTCGACTATGGCTACACCTTC. It encodes CASSTGGTVDYGYTF.

The rearrangement uses TRBV15 and TRBJ1-2, with 8 bases lining up with TRBD1. This CDR3 has 17 residues. The ends lost 5 bases at V and 6 bases at J; junction bases unmatched: 17. Germline lookup yields CDR1 LNHNV and CDR2 YYDKDF (reference sequence). Written as DNA, the CDR3 is TGTGCCACCAGCGAAATGCAGGGGGCCAAAGTCTCTAATGGCTACACCTTC. Translated: CATSEMQGAKVSNGYTF.

CDR3 region: CASSIGGLAGETQYF. The CDR3 DNA is TGTGCCAGTAGTATAGGTGGGCTAGCTGGGGAGACCCAGTACTTC. The V gene is TRBV19, the J gene TRBJ2-5, with D perhaps TRBD2 (5 bases). This CDR3 spans 15 amino acids. The V gene lost 1 base and the J gene lost 5 bases, with 14 bases spanning the gap. Germline CDR1 is LNHDA and CDR2 is SQIVND (reference sequence). Full variable domain (missing parts from reference TRBV19 and TRBJ2-5): DGGITQSPKYLFRKEGQNVTLSCEQNLNHDAMYWYRQDPGQGLRLIYYSQIVNDFQKGDIAEGYSVSREKKESFPLTVTSAQKNPTAFYLCASSIGGLAGETQYFGPGTRLLVL.

The gene calls are TRBV7-9 and TRBJ1-5, with a possible D match to TRBD1 (5 bases). The CDR3 runs to 14 residues. The germline V and J ends were trimmed by 4 bases and 11 bases, with 18 bases remaining between them. The germline gives CDR1 SEHNR, CDR2 FQNEAQ (reference sequence). CDR3 nucleotide sequence: TGTGCCAGCAGCTCGACTAATCAGGGCTGGGCCCAGCATTTT. Encoded protein: CASSSTNQGWAQHF. The whole variable domain, remainder taken from reference TRBV7-9 and TRBJ1-5, is DTGVSQNPRHKITKRGQNVTFRCDPISEHNRLYWYRQTLGQGPEFLTYFQNEAQLEKSRLLSDRFSAERPKGSFSTLEIQRTEQGDSAMYLCASSSTNQGWAQHFGDGTRLSIL.

This clonotype was detected only a few times. The chain has TRBV24-1 and TRBJ2-5; a weak D match, TRBD1 (6 bases). CDR1 and CDR2 (germline): KGHDR, SFDVKD. The V end was cut by 2 bases, the J end by 2 bases, with 17 bases between. This CDR3 region has 17 residues. The chain's CDR3 is CATSDYLLQGQQETQYF. CDR3 DNA sequence: TGTGCCACCAGTGATTACCTCCTCCAGGGACAACAAGAGACCCAGTACTTC.

The V call is TRBV10-1, the J call TRBJ1-2; tentative D call: TRBD1 (6 bases). The CDR3 totals 16 residues. From germline, CDR1 is WNHNN and CDR2 SYGVQD (reference sequence). Trimming removed 9 bases from V and 0 bases from J, with 20 bases in between. The CDR3 bases are TGCGCCAGGACACCCACCGGGACACCTTCTAACTATGGCTACACCTTC. This gives the protein CARTPTGTPSNYGYTF.

This clonotype was seen a handful of times. This chain links TRBV7-3 with TRBJ1-2, with D unclear. The CDR3 contains 15 residues. Trimming took off 1 base at V and 3 bases at J, with 12 bases between the two ends. Germline values: CDR1 SGHTA, CDR2 FQGTGA. The CDR3 nucleotides read TGTGCCAGCAGCTTAAGGCCAGGTGGGCACTATGGCTACACCTTC. Its translation is CASSLRPGGHYGYTF.

V gene TRBV7-6 combines with J gene TRBJ2-1, with D possibly being TRBD2 (5 bases). The ends were cut back, 2 bases at V and 5 bases at J, with 7 bases in the middle. Germline loops: CDR1 SGHVS, CDR2 FNYEAQ. This CDR3 comprises 13 residues. The CDR3 spells CASSLSGDNEQFF. In nucleotides, the CDR3 is TGTGCCAGCAGCTTATCCGGGGACAATGAGCAGTTCTTC.

The gene calls are TRBV20-1 and TRBJ1-1; the D is unclear. Germline V gene lookup returns CDR1 DFQATT and CDR2 SNEGSKA (reference sequence). V dropped 0 bases and J dropped 8 bases, with 7 bases sitting between them. This CDR3 is built from 11 residues. The CDR3 bases are TGCAGTGCTAGAGATGTTAGGGAAGCTTTCTTT. As protein: CSARDVREAFF.

The J gene is TRBJ1-2, the V gene TRBV7-6; D not resolved. V lost 2 bases and J lost 1, with 8 bases in between. The CDR3 runs to 14 residues. The germline CDR1 and CDR2 sequences are SGHVS and FNYEAQ. CDR3 nucleotide sequence: TGTGCCAGCAGCTTAACGGACGGTAACTATGGCTACACCTTC. As protein: CASSLTDGNYGYTF.

In its sample, this clonotype was seen a few times. The gene calls are TRBV7-9 and TRBJ2-3; D call uncertain. There are 14 residues in the CDR3. Trimming left V 2 bases short and J 6 bases short, with 12 bases between. CDR1 is SEHNR and CDR2 is FQNEAQ in the germline V gene (reference sequence). The CDR3: CASSLNGRTDTQYF. The CDR3 nucleotides read TGTGCCAGCAGCTTAAATGGTCGGACGGATACGCAGTATTTT.

Only a few counts were recorded for this clonotype. The CDR3 DNA follows: TGTGCCAGCAGCTTACAGCGGGGGAGCACAGATACGCAGTATTTT. Amino acids: CASSLQRGSTDTQYF. The chain joins TRBV7-3 to TRBJ2-3; 8 nucleotides line up with TRBD2. The germline V gene has CDR1 SGHTA and CDR2 FQGTGA. This CDR3 comprises 15 residues. V was clipped by 2 bases and J by 0 bases; unmatched bases: 1.